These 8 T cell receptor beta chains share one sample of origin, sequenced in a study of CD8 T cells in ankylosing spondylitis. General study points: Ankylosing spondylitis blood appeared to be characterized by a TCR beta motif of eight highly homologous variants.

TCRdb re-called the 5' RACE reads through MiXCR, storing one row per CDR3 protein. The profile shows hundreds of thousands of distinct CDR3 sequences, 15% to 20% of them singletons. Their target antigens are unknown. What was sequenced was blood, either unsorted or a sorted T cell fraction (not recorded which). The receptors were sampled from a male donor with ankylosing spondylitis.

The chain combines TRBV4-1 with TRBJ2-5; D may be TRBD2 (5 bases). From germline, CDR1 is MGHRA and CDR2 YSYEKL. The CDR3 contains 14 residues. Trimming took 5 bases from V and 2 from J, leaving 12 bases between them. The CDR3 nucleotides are TGCGCCAGCAGCTCAGCGGTGCTACAAGAGACCCAGTACTTC. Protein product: CASSSAVLQETQYF.

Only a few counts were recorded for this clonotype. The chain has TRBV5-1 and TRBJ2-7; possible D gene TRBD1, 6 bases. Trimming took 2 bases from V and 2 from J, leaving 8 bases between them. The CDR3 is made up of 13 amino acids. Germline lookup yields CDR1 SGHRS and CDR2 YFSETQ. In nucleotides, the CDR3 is TGCGCCAGCAGCTTCCCAGGGGCCTACGAGCAGTACTTC. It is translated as CASSFPGAYEQYF.

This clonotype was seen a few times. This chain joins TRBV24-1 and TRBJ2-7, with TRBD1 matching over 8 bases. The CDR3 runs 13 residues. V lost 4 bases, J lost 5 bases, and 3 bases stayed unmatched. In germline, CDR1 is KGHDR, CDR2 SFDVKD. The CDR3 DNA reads TGTGCCACCAGTGAGCAGACAGGGGACGAGCAGTACTTC. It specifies CATSEQTGDEQYF.

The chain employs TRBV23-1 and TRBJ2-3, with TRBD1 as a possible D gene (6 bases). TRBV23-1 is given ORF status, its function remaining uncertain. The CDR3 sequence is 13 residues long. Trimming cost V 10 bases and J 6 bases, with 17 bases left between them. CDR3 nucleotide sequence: TGCGCCACACAGGGACCGCTCGCCGATACGCAGTATTTT. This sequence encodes CATQGPLADTQYF.

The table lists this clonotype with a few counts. For the CDR3, the DNA is TGTGCCAGCAGATCGTTCGGCCAAGAGACCCAGTACTTC. This sequence encodes CASRSFGQETQYF. The genes are TRBV7-2 and TRBJ2-5; D gene ambiguous. Germline assignment: CDR1 SGHTA and CDR2 FQGNSA. The CDR3 covers 13 residues. V was pared by 6 bases and J by 1 base, with 9 bases between.

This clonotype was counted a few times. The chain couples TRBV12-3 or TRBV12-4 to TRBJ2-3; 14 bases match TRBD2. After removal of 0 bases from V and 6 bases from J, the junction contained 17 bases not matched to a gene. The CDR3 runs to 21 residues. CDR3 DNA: TGTGCCAGCAGTTTAGCTTCTTCGTGGTATGGGACTAGCGGGAGTGGGGATACGCAGTATTTT. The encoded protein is CASSLASSWYGTSGSGDTQYF.

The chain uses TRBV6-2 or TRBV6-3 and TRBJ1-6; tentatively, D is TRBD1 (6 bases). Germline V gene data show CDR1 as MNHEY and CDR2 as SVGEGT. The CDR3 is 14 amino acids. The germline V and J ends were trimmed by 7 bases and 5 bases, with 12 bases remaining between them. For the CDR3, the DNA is TGTGCCAGCAAGGTTACAGGGAATAATTCACCCCTCCACTTT. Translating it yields CASKVTGNNSPLHF.

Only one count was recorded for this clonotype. The CDR3 spells CASSYSIFEMAARGYTF. Here the CDR3 DNA reads TGTGCCAGCAGTTACTCGATATTCGAAATGGCTGCGAGAGGCTACACCTTC. The J gene is TRBJ1-2, the V gene TRBV6-5, with D unclear. Germline-derived CDR1 and CDR2 are MNHEY and SVGAGI. V was cut by 0 bases and J by 8 bases, with 22 bases left in between. The CDR3 is 17 amino acids.